The 14 T cell receptor beta chains presented below share a single source sample, sequenced in a study of blood T cell repertoires in COVID-19. Produced via immunoSEQ multiplex PCR; TCRdb's table is partial and in-frame only. The sample contains tens of thousands of clones, 88% of which appear only once. Sequenced material: peripheral blood. All receptors come from a man over 45 with acute or convalescent COVID-19.

The chain carries TRBV10-1 and TRBJ2-1; a possible D gene is TRBD1 (6 bases). The V gene's germline CDR1 is WNHNN and CDR2 SYGVQD (reference sequence). The length of the CDR3 is 17 residues. The V end lost 4 bases, the J end lost 3 bases, and 19 bases lay between the germline ends. The CDR3 protein is CASSGDAPGHLYNEQFF. CDR3 nucleotides: TGCGCCAGCAGTGGGGATGCACCGGGACACCTCTACAATGAGCAGTTCTTC.

The V call is TRBV4-1, the J call TRBJ2-1; 15 nucleotides align to TRBD2. J lost 2 bases, V lost 1 base, and 12 bases had no gene match. Germline CDR1 is MGHRA and CDR2 is YSYEKL. The CDR3 runs 21 residues. The CDR3 here is CASSQVLGLAGGRETYNEQFF. Here the CDR3 DNA reads TGCGCCAGCAGCCAAGTCCTAGGACTAGCGGGGGGGAGAGAAACCTACAATGAGCAGTTCTTC.

The count of this clone is one. The chain has TRBV29-1 and TRBJ1-1; TRBD1 might be the D (6 bases). The germline V gene encodes CDR1 SQVTM and CDR2 ANQGSEA. V was shortened by 6 bases and J by 5 bases, with 16 bases between the two germline ends. The CDR3 totals 13 residues. The CDR3, as DNA: TGCAGCGTCCGTGGGGGGGGCAGAACTGAAGCTTTCTTT. It specifies CSVRGGGRTEAFF.

V and J are TRBV12-3 or TRBV12-4 and TRBJ1-6; TRBD1 matches at 8 bases. Trimming cost V 5 bases and J 9 bases; bases outside gene matches: 3. This CDR3 is 13 amino acids long. In nucleotides, the CDR3 is TGTGCCAGCAGTAGTGACAGGGGTTCACCCCTCCACTTT. Protein sequence: CASSSDRGSPLHF.

Only one count was recorded for this clone. The chain uses TRBV19 and TRBJ1-1; D is possibly TRBD1 (6 bases). The length of the CDR3 is 14 residues. Looked up from germline, CDR1 is LNHDA and CDR2 is SQIVND (reference sequence). The V gene lost 6 bases and the J gene lost 4 bases, with 15 bases spanning the gap. Written as DNA, the CDR3 is TGTGCCAGTAGGTTCGGGGGGGGCGGCACTGAAGCTTTCTTT. As protein: CASRFGGGGTEAFF.

The chain employs TRBV10-2 and TRBJ1-2; TRBD1 agrees at 8 bases. This CDR3 has 14 residues. CDR1 and CDR2 from the germline V gene are WSHSY and SAAADI. V dropped 2 bases and J dropped 7; count of bases not matched to a gene: 6. The CDR3 loop is CASSEAGGGLGYTF. In nucleotides, the CDR3 is TGCGCCAGCAGTGAGGCAGGGGGCGGACTTGGCTACACCTTC.

The CDR3 sequence is CASSPGLQTDTQYF. CDR3 DNA sequence: TGTGCCAGCAGCCCGGGACTCCAAACAGATACGCAGTATTTT. The chain combines TRBV7-3 with TRBJ2-3; tentative D call: TRBD2 (6 bases). The V gene lost 5 bases and the J gene lost 3 bases, with 12 bases spanning the gap. The germline V gene encodes CDR1 SGHTA and CDR2 FQGTGA. The CDR3 contains 14 residues.

This chain joins TRBV4-3 and TRBJ1-3, with a possible D match to TRBD1 (5 bases). V was trimmed by 5 bases and J by 1 base, leaving 12 bases between them. The CDR3 sequence is 15 residues long. Germline lookup yields CDR1 LGHNA and CDR2 YSLEER. This chain's CDR3 is CASSLYPGSGNTIYF. CDR3 DNA: TGCGCCAGCAGCTTATACCCAGGGTCTGGAAACACCATATATTTT.

The J gene is TRBJ2-2, the V gene TRBV2; 9 bases are shared with TRBD2. J was trimmed by 6 bases and V by 3 bases; bases with no gene match: 14. The CDR3 has 18 residues. Germline CDR1 reads SNHLY; CDR2 reads FYNNEI. CDR3 sequence: CASSDTLIAGGPPGELFF. The DNA of the CDR3 is TGTGCCAGCAGTGACACCCTTATTGCGGGAGGGCCCCCCGGGGAGCTGTTTTTT.

The chain has TRBV29-1 and TRBJ2-1; 7 nucleotides align to TRBD1. In germline, CDR1 is SQVTM, CDR2 ANQGSEA. The CDR3 length is 13 residues. CDR3 protein: CIAGDSSYNEQFF. The CDR3 nucleotides read TGCATCGCCGGGGACAGCTCCTACAATGAGCAGTTCTTC.

V gene TRBV4-1 combines with J gene TRBJ1-1; TRBD1 might be the D (5 bases). Germline lookup yields CDR1 MGHRA and CDR2 YSYEKL. The length of the CDR3 is 15 residues. The germline V and J ends were trimmed by 2 bases and 1 base, with 11 bases remaining between them. This CDR3 reads CASSQIGAENTEAFF. CDR3 nucleotides: TGCGCCAGCAGCCAAATTGGGGCAGAGAACACTGAAGCTTTCTTT.

The CDR3 protein is CATSDPGTRGETQYF. The DNA for the CDR3 is TGTGCCACCAGTGACCCCGGGACTAGGGGGGAGACCCAGTACTTC. The J gene is TRBJ2-5, the V gene TRBV24-1; 8 bases match TRBD2. With 4 bases clipped from V and 5 bases from J, the junction kept 8 bases outside the gene matches. In germline, CDR1 is KGHDR, CDR2 SFDVKD. This CDR3 has 15 residues.

The chain is built from TRBV5-1 and TRBJ1-6; D possibly corresponds to TRBD1 (6 bases). The germline V gene has CDR1 SGHRS and CDR2 YFSETQ. The CDR3 consists of 15 residues. The ends were cut back, 1 base at V and 7 bases at J, with 12 bases in the middle. The CDR3 here is CASSLQGPPNSPLHF. The CDR3 DNA reads TGCGCCAGCAGCTTGCAGGGGCCCCCAAATTCACCCCTCCACTTT.

In its sample, this clone was seen once. The V and J genes are TRBV25-1 and TRBJ2-1, with 8 bases that match TRBD1. CDR3 length: 14 residues. The germline CDR1 and CDR2 sequences are MGHDK and SYGVNS. Trimming at V came to 7 bases and at J to 7 bases, leaving 9 bases not matched to a gene. CDR3 residues: CASTGQGIGNEQFF. In nucleotides, the CDR3 is TGTGCCAGCACCGGACAGGGAATCGGGAATGAGCAGTTCTTC.